This T cell receptor (beta chain) was obtained from a study of T-cell memory formation after mild COVID-19. Study information: Across donors, TCR clusters were largely donor specific.

TCRdb fed the 5' RACE reads into MiXCR, producing one record per CDR3 protein. The sample records a few hundred thousand distinct CDR3 sequences, 20% to 25% being singletons. Study findings and constraints: What remained unconfirmed was the SARS-CoV-2 specificity of second-wave clones peaking on day 37. Some clones that responded turned up in pre-infection memory, which suggests that cross-reactive memory joined in. Contracting clones, day 15 to 85, had balanced CD4/CD8, and later expanders favored CD4+.

Concerning this clonotype itself: What it binds is not known.

The clonotype was recovered from an adult woman who had mild COVID-19 (a few samples of this study predate the infection). Cell type and time point are not known. The sequenced sample was PBMCs or a T cell subset sorted from them (not recorded which).

The CDR3 DNA follows: TGTGCCAGCAGTTACTGGGCAGACTCCTACAATGAGCAGTTCTTC. Its protein product is CASSYWADSYNEQFF. The chain combines TRBV6-2 or TRBV6-3 with TRBJ2-1; D uncertain. This CDR3 has 15 residues. Germline lookup yields CDR1 MNHEY and CDR2 SVGEGT. V was pared by 1 base and J by 0 bases, with 7 bases between.